This T cell receptor (beta chain) was sequenced during a study of T cells in Graves' hyperthyroidism and ophthalmopathy (dated by TCRdb to the late 2010s). Describing the broader study: Peripheral blood samples were taken at initial diagnosis, before any treatment was given. To identify TCR V-J signatures that set the groups apart, the researchers used a discovery cohort of 100 patients, made up of under 50 with Graves' ophthalmopathy and some 58 with stable Graves' hyperthyroidism. Whether ophthalmopathy could be predicted prospectively was tested in an independent validation cohort made up of about 18 hyperthyroidism patients plus 17 patients who later progressed to ophthalmopathy. After sampling, hyperthyroidism patients received methimazole starting at 30 mg daily, and ophthalmopathy patients received high-dose intravenous methylprednisolone. The paper reports TCR Vbeta CDR3 sequencing of over 120 peripheral blood samples: some 44 ophthalmopathy, under 80 hyperthyroidism and around 17 progressor patients. The study also compared thyroid tissue and blood T-cell repertoires from several Graves' hyperthyroidism patients. For training and testing, the 100 or so patients in the discovery cohort were randomly divided in a 7:3 ratio.

This clonotype was picked up many times. Its antigen is unknown. Base qualities are not provided; no much larger clone lies one nucleotide away. The TCR beta CDR3 regions were amplified from RNA transcripts. A first-round RT-PCR of the TCR CDR3 used the HTBI primer set with the Qiagen OneStep RT-PCR kit. The libraries were constructed in a second round of multiplex PCR and then size-selected and purified. Libraries were sequenced paired-end with 100 bp reads on an Illumina HiSeq2000. In the original analysis: SOAPnuke was used to process the raw data, throwing out any read that contained adapters or uncalled bases, had a mean Phred below 15, or lacked an exact constant-primer or identifier match. COPE v1.2.5 was used to merge the high-quality paired reads, and each unique nucleotide sequence was defined as a clonotype. MiTCR v1.1 was used to align clonotypes to the IMGT TRBV, TRBD and TRBJ reference segments. The analysis was restricted to V-J combinations with a frequency above 0.0001, which together covered just over 99% of the repertoires. The TCS score was defined as F50 (clonal expansion) divided by E x V (chaos), with BLOSUM62-based TCRdist calculated between CDR3 peptides within each V-J. Welch's t-statistics and random forest reduced roughly 530 V-J features to roughly 13, which were used in a naive Bayes classifier (R e1071). TCRdb's own reprocessing of the public reads used fastp at Q25 and MiXCR and kept productive beta chains. Each record represents a unique CDR3 protein, reported with the most common genes and DNA among its rows. The V and J calls and clone size are TCRdb's, not the authors'. For this sample there are approximately 200,000 distinct CDR3 sequences; around 20% appear just once. The top ten clones comprise about 45% of the sample.

Summary of the overall study and its limitations: No statistical method was used to set the sample size in advance, and investigators knew the group allocation. In validation, progression to ophthalmopathy was predicted by the model with 65% to 71% sensitivity and 72.22% specificity, a median of roughly 6.4 months before onset. In cross-validation, a model built on a 13 V-J signature told ophthalmopathy apart from stable hyperthyroidism with 85% to 90% sensitivity and approximately 81% specificity, and in testing the same model reached 80%/75%. Most expanded thyroid clonotypes (frequency above 0.001) were also found in blood, which suggests that blood repertoires may mirror thyroid immune responses.

Including the terminal cysteine and phenylalanine, the CDR3 comprises 12 residues. Only the CDR3 DNA stays, 36 bases, in frame from base 1. CDR1 and CDR2 were assigned from the germline V gene (reference sequence) as DFQATT and SNEGSKA. From V the trimming removes 5 bases and from J it removes 5 bases, while the gene matches leave 6 bases of the junction unaccounted for. Stable Graves' hyperthyroidism was defined as no progression to ophthalmopathy during 18 months of follow-up. The hyperthyroidism patients were between 18 and 65 years old and newly diagnosed, with a disease duration of less than 2 months. Patients with uncontrolled infections, other autoimmune diseases, pregnancy or lactation were excluded. Diagnoses were based on clinical symptoms, serum thyroxine and TRAb, thyroid ultrasound and orbital computed tomography. PBMCs were separated from roughly 9.3 ml of fresh peripheral blood using Ficoll-Paque density gradient centrifugation. Trizol reagent was used to extract total RNA, and RNA quality was then checked on an Agilent 2100 Bioanalyzer.

Source material: blood. The rearrangement combines TRBV20-1 with TRBJ2-7; 7 central nucleotides agree with TRBD1. This TCR derives from a man aged 40-50 years with Graves' hyperthyroidism. CDR3 loop: CSAPGTGDEQYF. The DNA sequence is as follows: TGCAGTGCTCCCGGTACAGGGGACGAGCAGTACTTC.